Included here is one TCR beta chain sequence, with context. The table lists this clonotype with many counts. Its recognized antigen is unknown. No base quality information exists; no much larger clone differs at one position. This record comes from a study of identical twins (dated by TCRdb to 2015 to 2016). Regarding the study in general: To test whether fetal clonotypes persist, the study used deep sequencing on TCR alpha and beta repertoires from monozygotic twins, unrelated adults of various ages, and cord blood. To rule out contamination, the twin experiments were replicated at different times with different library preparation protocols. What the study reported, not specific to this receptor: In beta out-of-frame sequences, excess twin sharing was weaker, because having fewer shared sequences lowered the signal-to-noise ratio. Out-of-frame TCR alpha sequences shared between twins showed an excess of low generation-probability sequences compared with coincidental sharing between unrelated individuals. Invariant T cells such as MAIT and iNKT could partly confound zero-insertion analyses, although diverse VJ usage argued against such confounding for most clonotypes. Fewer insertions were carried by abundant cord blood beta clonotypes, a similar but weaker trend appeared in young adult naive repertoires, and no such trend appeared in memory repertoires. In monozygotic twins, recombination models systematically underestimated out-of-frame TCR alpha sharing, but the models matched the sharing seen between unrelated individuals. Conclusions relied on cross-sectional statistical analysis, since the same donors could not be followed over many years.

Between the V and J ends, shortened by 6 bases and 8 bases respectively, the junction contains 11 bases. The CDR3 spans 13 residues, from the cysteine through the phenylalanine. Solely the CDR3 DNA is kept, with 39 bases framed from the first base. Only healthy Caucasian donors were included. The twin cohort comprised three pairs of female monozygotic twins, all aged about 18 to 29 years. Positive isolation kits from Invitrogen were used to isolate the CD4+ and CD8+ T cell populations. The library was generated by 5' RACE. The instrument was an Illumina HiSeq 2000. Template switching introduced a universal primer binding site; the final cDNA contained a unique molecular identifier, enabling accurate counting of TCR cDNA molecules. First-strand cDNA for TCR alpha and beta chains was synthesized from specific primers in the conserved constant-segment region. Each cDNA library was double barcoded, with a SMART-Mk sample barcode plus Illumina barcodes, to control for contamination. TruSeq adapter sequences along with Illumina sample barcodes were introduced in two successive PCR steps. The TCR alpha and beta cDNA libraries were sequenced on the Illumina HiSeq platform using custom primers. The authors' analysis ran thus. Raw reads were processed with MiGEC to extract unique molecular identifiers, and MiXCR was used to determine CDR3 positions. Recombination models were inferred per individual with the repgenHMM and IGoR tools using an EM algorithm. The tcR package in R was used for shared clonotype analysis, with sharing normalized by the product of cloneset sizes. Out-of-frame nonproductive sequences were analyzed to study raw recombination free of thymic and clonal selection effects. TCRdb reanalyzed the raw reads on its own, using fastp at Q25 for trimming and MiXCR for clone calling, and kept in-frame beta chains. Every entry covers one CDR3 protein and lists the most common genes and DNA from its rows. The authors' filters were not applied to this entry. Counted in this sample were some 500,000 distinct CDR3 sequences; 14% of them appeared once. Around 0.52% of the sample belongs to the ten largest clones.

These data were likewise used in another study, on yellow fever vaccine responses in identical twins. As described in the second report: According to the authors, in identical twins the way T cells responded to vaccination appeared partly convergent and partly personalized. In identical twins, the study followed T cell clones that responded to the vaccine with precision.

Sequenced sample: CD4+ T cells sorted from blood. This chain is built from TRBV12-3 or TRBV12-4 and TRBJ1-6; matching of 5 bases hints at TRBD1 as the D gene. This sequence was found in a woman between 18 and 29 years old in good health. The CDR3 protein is CASSPSRDSPLHF. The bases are TGTGCCAGCAGCCCCTCCAGGGATTCACCCCTCCACTTT.